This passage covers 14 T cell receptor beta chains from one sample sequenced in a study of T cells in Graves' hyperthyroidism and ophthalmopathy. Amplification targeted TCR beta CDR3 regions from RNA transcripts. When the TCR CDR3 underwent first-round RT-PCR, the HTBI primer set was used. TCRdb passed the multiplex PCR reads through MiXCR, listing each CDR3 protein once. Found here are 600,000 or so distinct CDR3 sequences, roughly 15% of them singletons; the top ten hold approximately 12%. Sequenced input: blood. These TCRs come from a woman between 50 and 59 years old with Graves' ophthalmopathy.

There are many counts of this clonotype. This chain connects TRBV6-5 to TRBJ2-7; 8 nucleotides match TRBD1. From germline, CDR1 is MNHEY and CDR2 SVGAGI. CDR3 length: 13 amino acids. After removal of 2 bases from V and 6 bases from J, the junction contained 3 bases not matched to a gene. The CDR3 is CASSYVTGAEQYF. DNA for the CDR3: TGTGCCAGCAGTTACGTGACAGGGGCCGAGCAGTACTTC.

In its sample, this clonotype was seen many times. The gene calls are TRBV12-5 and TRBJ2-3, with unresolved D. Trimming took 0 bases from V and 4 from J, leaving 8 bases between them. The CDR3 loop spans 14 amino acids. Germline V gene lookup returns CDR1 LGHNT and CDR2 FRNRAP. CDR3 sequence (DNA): TGTGCTAGTGGTTTGGTACTTCAGGCAGATACGCAGTATTTT. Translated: CASGLVLQADTQYF.

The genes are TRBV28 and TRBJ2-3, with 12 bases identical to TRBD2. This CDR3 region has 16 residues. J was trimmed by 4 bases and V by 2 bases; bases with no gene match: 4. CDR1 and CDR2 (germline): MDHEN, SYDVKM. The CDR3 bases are TGTGCCAGCAGTTTAGCTAGCGGGAGGGTGTCAGATACGCAGTATTTT. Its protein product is CASSLASGRVSDTQYF.

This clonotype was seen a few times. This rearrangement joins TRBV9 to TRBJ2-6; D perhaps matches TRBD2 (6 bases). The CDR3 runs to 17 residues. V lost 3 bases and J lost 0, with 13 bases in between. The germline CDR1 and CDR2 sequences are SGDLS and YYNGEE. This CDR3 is CASSARPGGSGANVLTF. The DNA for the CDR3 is TGTGCCAGCAGCGCCCGGCCCGGGGGCTCTGGGGCCAACGTCCTGACTTTC.

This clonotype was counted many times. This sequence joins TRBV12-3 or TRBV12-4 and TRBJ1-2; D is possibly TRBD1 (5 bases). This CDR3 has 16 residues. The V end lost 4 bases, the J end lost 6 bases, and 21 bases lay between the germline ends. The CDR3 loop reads CASSWGTGVNFDGYTF. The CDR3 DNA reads TGTGCCAGCAGTTGGGGGACGGGGGTAAATTTCGATGGCTACACCTTC.

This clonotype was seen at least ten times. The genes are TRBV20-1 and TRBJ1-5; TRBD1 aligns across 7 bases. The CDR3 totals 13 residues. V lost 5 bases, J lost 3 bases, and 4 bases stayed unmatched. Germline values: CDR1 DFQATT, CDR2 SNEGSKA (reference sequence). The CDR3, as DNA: TGCAGTGCTCACCAGGGGGTCAATCAGCCCCAGCATTTT. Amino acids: CSAHQGVNQPQHF.

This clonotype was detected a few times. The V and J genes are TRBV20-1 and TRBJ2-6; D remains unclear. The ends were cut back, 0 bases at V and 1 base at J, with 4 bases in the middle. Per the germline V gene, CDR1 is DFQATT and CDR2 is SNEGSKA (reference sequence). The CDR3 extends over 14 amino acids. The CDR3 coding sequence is TGCAGTGCTAGAGATCTGTCTGGGGCCAACGTCCTGACTTTC. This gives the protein CSARDLSGANVLTF.

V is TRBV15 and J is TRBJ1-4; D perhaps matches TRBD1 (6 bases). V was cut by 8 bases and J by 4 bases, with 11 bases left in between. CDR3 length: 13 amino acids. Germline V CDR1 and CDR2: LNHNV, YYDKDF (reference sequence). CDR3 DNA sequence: TGTGCCACCGGCGGACAGTTTAATGAAAAACTGTTTTTT. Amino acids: CATGGQFNEKLFF.

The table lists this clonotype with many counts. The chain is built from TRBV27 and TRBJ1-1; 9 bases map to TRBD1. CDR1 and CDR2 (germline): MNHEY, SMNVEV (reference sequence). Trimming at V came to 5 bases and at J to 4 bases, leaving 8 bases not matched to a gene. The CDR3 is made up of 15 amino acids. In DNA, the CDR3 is TGTGCCAGCAGTCACCGGACAGGGGCGGGCACTGAAGCTTTCTTT. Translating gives CASSHRTGAGTEAFF.

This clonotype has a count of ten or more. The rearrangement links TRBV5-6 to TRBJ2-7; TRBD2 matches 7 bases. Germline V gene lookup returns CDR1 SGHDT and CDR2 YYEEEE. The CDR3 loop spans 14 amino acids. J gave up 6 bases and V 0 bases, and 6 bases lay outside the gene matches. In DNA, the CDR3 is TGTGCCAGCAGCTTGGTTGGGGGGAGGGTCGAGCAGTACTTC. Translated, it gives CASSLVGGRVEQYF.

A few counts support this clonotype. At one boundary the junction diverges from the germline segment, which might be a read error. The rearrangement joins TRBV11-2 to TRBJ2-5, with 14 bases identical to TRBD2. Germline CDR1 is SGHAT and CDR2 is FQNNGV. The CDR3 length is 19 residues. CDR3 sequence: CASSQDLGLAGGILETQYF. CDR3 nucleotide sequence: TGCGCCAGCAGCCAAGATCTCGGACTAGCGGGAGGAATTTTGGAGACCCAGTACTTC.

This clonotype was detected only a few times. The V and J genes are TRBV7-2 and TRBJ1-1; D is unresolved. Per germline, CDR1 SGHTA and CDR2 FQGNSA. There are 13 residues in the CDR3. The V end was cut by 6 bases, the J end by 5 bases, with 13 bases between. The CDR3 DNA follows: TGTGCCAGCAGAGAGCGGAGGCTTACTGAAGCTTTCTTT. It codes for CASRERRLTEAFF.

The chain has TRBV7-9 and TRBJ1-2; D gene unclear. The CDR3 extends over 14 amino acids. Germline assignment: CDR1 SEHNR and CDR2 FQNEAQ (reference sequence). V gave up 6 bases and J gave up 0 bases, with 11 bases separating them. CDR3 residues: CASSRIRANYGYTF. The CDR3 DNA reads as TGTGCCAGCAGTAGAATTAGAGCTAACTATGGCTACACCTTC.

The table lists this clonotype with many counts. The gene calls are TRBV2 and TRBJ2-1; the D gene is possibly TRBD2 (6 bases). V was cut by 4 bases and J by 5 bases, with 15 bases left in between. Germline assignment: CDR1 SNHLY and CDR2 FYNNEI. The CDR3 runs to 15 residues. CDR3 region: CASSGLATTNNEQFF. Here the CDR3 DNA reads TGTGCCAGCAGTGGGCTAGCGACTACTAACAATGAGCAGTTCTTC.